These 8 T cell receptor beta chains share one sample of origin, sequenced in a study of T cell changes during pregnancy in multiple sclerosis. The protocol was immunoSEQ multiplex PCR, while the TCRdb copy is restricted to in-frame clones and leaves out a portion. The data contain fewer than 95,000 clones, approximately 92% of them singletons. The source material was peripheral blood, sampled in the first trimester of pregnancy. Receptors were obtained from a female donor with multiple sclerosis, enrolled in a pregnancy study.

The CDR3, as DNA: TGCGCCAGCAGAACTAGCGGTTTTGATACGCAGTATTTT. As protein: CASRTSGFDTQYF. The chain carries TRBV5-1 and TRBJ2-3; TRBD2 agrees at 8 bases. Trimming took 5 bases from V and 6 from J; bases not matched to a gene: 5. The CDR3 sequence is 13 residues long. CDR1 is SGHRS and CDR2 is YFSETQ in the germline V gene.

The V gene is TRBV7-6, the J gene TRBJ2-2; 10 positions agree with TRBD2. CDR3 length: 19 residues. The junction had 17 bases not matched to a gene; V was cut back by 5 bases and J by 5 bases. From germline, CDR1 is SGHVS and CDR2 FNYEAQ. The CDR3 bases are TGTGCCAGCAGCCCATGGGGGGCTAGCGGGGGTAAAGGGACCGGGGAGCTGTTTTTT. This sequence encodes CASSPWGASGGKGTGELFF. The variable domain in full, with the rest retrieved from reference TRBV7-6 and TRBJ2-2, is GAGVSQSPRYKVTKRGQDVALRCDPISGHVSLYWYRQALGQGPEFLTYFNYEAQQDKSGLPNDRFSAERPEGSISTLTIQRTEQRDSAMYRCASSPWGASGGKGTGELFFGEGSRLTVL.

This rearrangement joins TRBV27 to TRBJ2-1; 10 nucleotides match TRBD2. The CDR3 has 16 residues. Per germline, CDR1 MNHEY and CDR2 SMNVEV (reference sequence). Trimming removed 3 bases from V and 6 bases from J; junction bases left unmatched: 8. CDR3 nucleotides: TGTGCCAGCAGTTTCCCAGGTAGCGGGGGGTTCAATGAGCAGTTCTTC. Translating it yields CASSFPGSGGFNEQFF.

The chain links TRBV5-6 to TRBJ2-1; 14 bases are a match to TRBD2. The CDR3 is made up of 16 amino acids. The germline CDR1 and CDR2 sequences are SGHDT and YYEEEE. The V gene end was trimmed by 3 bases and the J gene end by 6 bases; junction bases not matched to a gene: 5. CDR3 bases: TGTGCCAGCAGCTGGGGACTAGCGGGGGCCATCAATGAGCAGTTCTTC. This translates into CASSWGLAGAINEQFF. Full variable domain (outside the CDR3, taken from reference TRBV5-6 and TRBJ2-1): DAGVTQSPTHLIKTRGQQVTLRCSPKSGHDTVSWYQQALGQGPQFIFQYYEEEERQRGNFPDRFSGHQFPNYSSELNVNALLLGDSALYLCASSWGLAGAINEQFFGPGTRLTVL.

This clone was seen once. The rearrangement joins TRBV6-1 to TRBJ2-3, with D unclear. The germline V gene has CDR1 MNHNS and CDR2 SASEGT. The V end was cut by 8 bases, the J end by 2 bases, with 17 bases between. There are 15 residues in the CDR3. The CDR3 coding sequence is TGTGCCAGCTCACGAGGTCTACCTAACACAGATACGCAGTATTTT. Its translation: CASSRGLPNTDTQYF.

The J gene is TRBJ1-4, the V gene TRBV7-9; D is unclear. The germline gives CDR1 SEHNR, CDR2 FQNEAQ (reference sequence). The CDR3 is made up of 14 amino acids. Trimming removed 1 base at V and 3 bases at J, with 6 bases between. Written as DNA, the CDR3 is TGTGCCAGCAGCTTAGGTTATCCTAATGAAAAACTGTTTTTT. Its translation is CASSLGYPNEKLFF.

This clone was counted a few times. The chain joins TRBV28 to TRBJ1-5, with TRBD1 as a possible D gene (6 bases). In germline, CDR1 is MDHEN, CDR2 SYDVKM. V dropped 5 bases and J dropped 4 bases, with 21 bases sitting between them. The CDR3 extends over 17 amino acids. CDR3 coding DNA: TGTGCCAGCAGTACGTCTGAGGCGGGGGGGGCGAATCAGCCCCAGCATTTT. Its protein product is CASSTSEAGGANQPQHF.

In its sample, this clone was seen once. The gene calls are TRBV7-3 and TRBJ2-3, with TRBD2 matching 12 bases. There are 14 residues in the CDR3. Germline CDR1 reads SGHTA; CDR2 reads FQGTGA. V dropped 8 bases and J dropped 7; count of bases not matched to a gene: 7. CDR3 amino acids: CASAKLAGGNTQYF. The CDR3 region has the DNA TGTGCCAGCGCAAAACTAGCGGGGGGAAATACGCAGTATTTT.